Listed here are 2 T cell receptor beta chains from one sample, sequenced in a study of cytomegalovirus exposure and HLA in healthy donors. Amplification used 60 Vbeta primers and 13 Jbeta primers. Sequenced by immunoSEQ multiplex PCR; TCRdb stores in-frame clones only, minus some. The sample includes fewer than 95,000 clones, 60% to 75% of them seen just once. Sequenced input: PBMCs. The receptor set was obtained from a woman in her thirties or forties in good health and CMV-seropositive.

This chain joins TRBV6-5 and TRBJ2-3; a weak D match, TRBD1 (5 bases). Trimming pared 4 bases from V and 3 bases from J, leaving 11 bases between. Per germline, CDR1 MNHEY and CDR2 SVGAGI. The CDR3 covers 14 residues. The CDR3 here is CASSFLKGTDTQYF. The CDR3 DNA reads TGTGCCAGCAGTTTCCTTAAGGGGACAGATACGCAGTATTTT.

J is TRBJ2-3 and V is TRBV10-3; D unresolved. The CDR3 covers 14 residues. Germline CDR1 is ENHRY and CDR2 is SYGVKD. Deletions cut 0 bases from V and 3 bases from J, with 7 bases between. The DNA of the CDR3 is TGTGCCATCAGTGAGTCGACTGATACAGATACGCAGTATTTT. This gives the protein CAISESTDTDTQYF.